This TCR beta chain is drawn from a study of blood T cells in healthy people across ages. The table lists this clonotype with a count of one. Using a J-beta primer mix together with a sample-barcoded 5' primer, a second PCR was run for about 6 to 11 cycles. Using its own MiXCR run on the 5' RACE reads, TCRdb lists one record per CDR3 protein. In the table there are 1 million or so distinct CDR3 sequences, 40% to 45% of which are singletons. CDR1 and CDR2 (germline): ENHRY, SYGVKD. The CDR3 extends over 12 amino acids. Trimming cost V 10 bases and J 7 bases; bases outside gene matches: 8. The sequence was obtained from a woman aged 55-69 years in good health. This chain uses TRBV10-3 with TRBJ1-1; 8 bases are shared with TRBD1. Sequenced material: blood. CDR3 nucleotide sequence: TGTGCCAACGCAGGGGGCGTTGGTGAAGCTTTCTTT. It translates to CANAGGVGEAFF.